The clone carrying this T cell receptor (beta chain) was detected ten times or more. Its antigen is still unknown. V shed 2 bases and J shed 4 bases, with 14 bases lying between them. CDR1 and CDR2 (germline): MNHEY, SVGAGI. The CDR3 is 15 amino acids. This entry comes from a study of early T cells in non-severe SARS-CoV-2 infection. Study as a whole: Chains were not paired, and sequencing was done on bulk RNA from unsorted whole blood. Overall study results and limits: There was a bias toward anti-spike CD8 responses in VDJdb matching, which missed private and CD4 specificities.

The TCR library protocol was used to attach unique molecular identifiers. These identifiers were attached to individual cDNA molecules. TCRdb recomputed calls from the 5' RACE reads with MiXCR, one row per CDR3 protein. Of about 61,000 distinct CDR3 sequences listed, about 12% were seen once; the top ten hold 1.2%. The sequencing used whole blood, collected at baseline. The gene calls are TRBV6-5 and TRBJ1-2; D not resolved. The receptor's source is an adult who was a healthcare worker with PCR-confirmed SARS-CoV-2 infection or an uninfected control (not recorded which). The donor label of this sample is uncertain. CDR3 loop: CASSYDPEARYGYTF. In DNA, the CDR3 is TGTGCCAGCAGTTACGACCCGGAAGCGCGCTATGGCTACACCTTC.